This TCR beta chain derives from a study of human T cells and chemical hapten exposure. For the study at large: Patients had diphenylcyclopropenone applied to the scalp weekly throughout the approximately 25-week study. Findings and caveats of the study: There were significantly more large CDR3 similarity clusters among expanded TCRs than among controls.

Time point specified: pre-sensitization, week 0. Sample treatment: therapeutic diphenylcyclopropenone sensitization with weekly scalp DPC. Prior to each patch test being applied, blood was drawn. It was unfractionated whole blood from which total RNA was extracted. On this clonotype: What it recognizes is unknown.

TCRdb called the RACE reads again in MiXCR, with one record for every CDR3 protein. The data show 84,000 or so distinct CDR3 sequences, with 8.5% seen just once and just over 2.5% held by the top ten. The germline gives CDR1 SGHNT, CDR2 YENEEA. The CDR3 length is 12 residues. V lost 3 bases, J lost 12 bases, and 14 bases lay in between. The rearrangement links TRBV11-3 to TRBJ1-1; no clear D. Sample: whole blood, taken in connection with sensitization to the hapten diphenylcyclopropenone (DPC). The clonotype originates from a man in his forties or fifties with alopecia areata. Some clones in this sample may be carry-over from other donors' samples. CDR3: CASSFGPRETFF. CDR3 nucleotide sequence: TGTGCCAGCAGCTTCGGACCCCGCGAAACTTTCTTT.